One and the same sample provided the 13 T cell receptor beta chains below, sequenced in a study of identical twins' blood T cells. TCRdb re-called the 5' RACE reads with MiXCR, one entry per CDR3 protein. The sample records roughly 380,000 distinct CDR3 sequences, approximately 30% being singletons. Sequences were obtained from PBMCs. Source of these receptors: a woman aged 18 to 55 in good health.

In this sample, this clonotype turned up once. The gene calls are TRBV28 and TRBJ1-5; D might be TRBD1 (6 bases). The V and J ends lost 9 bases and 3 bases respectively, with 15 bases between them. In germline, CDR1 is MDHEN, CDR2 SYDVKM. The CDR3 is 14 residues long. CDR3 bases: TGTGCCAGTAACTGGGGACATAACAATCAGCCCCAGCATTTT. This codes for CASNWGHNNQPQHF.

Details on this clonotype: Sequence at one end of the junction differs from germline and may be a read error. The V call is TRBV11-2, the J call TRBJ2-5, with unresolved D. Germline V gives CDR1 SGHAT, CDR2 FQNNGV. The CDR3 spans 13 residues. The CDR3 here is CASSLSPQESQYF. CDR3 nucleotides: TGTGCCAGCAGCTTAAGCCCTCAAGAGAGCCAGTACTTC.

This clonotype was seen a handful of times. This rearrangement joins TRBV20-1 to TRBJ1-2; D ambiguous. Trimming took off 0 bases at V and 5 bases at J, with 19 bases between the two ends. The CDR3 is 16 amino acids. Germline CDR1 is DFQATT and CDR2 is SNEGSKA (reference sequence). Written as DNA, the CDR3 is TGCAGTGCTAGAGATCCCAACAGAAGGACCTCGTATGGCTACACCTTC. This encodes CSARDPNRRTSYGYTF.

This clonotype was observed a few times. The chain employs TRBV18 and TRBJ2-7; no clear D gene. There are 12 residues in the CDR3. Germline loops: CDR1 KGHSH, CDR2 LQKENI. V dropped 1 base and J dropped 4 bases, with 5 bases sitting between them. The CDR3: CASSPHNYEQYF. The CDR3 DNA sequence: TGTGCCAGCTCACCACATAATTACGAGCAGTACTTC. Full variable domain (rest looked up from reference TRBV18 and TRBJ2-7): NAGVMQNPRHLVRRRGQEARLRCSPMKGHSHVYWYRQLPEEGLKFMVYLQKENIIDESGMPKERFSAEFPKEGPSILRIQQVVRGDSAAYFCASSPHNYEQYFGPGTRLTVT.

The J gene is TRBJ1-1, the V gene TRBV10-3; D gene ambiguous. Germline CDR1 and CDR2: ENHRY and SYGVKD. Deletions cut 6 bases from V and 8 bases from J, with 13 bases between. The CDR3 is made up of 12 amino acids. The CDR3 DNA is TGTGCCATCAGGACACTCAACCACGAAGCTTTCTTT. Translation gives CAIRTLNHEAFF.

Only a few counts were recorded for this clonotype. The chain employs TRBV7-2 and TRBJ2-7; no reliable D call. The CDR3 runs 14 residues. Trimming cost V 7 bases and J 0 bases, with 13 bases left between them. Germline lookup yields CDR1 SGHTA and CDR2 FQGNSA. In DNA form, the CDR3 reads TGTGCCAGCACCCCAAGAGGTCTCTCCTACGAGCAGTACTTC. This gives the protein CASTPRGLSYEQYF.

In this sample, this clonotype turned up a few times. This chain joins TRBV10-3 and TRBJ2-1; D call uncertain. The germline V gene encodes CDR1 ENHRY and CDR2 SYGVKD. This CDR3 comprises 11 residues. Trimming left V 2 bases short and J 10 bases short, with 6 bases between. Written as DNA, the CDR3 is TGTGCCATCAGTGAGATGGGAGAGCAGTTCTTC. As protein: CAISEMGEQFF.

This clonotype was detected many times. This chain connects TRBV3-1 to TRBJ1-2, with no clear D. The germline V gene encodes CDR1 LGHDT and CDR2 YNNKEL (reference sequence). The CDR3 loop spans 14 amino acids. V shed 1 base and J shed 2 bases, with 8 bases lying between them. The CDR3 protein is CASSQGAANYGYTF. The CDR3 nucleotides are TGTGCCAGCAGCCAAGGCGCAGCAAACTATGGCTACACCTTC.

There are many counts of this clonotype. The CDR3 sequence is CASSRGDVRETQYF. The CDR3 DNA reads as TGTGCCAGTAGTCGTGGGGACGTAAGAGAGACCCAGTACTTC. This chain uses TRBV19 with TRBJ2-5; D tentatively reads TRBD1 or TRBD2 (5 bases each). Trimming shortened V by 5 bases and J by 4 bases, and 14 bases separated the two germline ends. From germline, CDR1 is LNHDA and CDR2 SQIVND (reference sequence). CDR3 size: 14 residues. The entire variable domain, with the rest obtained from reference TRBV19 and TRBJ2-5, is as follows: DGGITQSPKYLFRKEGQNVTLSCEQNLNHDAMYWYRQDPGQGLRLIYYSQIVNDFQKGDIAEGYSVSREKKESFPLTVTSAQKNPTAFYLCASSRGDVRETQYFGPGTRLLVL.

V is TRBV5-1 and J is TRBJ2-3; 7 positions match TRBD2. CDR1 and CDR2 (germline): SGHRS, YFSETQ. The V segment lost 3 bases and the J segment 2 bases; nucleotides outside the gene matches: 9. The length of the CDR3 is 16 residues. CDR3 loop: CASSWAGDGLTDTQYF. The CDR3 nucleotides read TGCGCCAGCAGCTGGGCGGGGGACGGCCTCACAGATACGCAGTATTTT.

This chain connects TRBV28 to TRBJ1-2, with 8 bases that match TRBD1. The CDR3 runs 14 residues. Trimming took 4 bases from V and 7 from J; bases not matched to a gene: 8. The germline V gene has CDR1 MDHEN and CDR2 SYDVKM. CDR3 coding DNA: TGTGCCAGCAGTTCCCGACAGGGGTGGGGTGGCTACACCTTC. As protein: CASSSRQGWGGYTF.

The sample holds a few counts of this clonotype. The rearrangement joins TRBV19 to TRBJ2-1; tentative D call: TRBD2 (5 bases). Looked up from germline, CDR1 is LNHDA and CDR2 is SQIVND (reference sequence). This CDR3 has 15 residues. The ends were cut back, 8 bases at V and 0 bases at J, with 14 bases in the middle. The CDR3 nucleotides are TGTGCCAGTCAATTAGCGCGGAGCTCCTACAATGAGCAGTTCTTC. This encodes CASQLARSSYNEQFF.

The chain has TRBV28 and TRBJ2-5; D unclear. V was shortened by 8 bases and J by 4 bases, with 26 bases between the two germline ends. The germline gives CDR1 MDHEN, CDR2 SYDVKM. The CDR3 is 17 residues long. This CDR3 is CASLGLDPRVQGETQYF. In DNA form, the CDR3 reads TGTGCCAGCCTCGGTCTCGACCCAAGGGTCCAAGGAGAGACCCAGTACTTC.